A single sample is the source of the 14 T cell receptor beta chains below, sequenced in a study of T cell responses to AZD1222 COVID-19 vaccine. TCRdb's copy holds only in-frame clones and misses some; the assay was immunoSEQ multiplex PCR. The sample shows under 200,000 clones, more than 90% of them seen only once. This sample comprised peripheral blood, obtained 28 days after the second dose of the MenACWY control vaccine. The receptors were gathered from an adult who received the MenACWY meningococcal vaccine as a control.

This rearrangement joins TRBV28 to TRBJ1-5; 7 bases align to TRBD1. Looked up from germline, CDR1 is MDHEN and CDR2 is SYDVKM. Trimming took 5 bases from V and 4 from J; bases not matched to a gene: 8. This CDR3 spans 15 amino acids. CDR3 nucleotide sequence: TGTGCCAGCAGTCCCCAGACAGGGTCAAATCAGCCCCAGCATTTT. The encoded protein is CASSPQTGSNQPQHF.

This clone was seen repeatedly, ten times or more. This chain uses TRBV15 with TRBJ1-3; no reliable D call. Germline V gene data show CDR1 as LNHNV and CDR2 as YYDKDF (reference sequence). CDR3 length equals 16 residues. V shed 2 bases and J shed 1 base, with 12 bases lying between them. CDR3 sequence: CATSRPQDGSGNTIYF. The CDR3 DNA follows: TGTGCCACCAGCAGACCCCAGGACGGGTCTGGAAACACCATATATTTT.

The V call is TRBV5-6, the J call TRBJ1-4; D is unresolved. V lost 4 bases, J lost 5 bases, and 9 bases lay in between. The CDR3 sequence is 13 residues long. CDR1 SGHDT and CDR2 YYEEEE come from the germline V gene. This CDR3 is CASSRRSNEKLFF. CDR3 bases: TGTGCCAGCAGCCGCCGGTCGAATGAAAAACTGTTTTTT.

The rearrangement links TRBV4-1 to TRBJ1-1, with TRBD1 as a possible D gene (5 bases). The ends were cut back, 2 bases at V and 0 bases at J, with 10 bases in the middle. There are 15 residues in the CDR3. Looked up from germline, CDR1 is MGHRA and CDR2 is YSYEKL. This chain's CDR3 is CASSQHGTMNTEAFF. The CDR3 nucleotides are TGCGCCAGCAGCCAACACGGGACGATGAACACTGAAGCTTTCTTT.

There are a few counts of this clone. The rearrangement links TRBV27 to TRBJ1-5; no reliable D call. The germline gives CDR1 MNHEY, CDR2 SMNVEV (reference sequence). The CDR3 runs to 13 residues. Trimming took off 1 base at V and 5 bases at J, with 6 bases between the two ends. The CDR3 here is CASSLYIDQPQHF. CDR3 DNA: TGTGCCAGCAGTTTATACATCGATCAGCCCCAGCATTTT.

The V call is TRBV4-1, the J call TRBJ1-5; 7 nucleotides align to TRBD1. Unmatched junction bases numbered 5, after V lost 2 bases and J lost 4 bases. CDR1 is MGHRA, CDR2 YSYEKL, per germline. The CDR3 contains 15 residues. This chain's CDR3 is CASSQQGGVNQPQHF. The DNA for the CDR3 is TGCGCCAGCAGCCAACAGGGGGGAGTAAATCAGCCCCAGCATTTT.

The V call is TRBV19, the J call TRBJ1-4, with TRBD1 matching over 10 bases. CDR1 is LNHDA and CDR2 is SQIVND in the germline V gene (reference sequence). The ends lost 3 bases at V and 5 bases at J; junction bases unmatched: 3. This CDR3 has 15 amino acids. CDR3 protein: CASSIKGQGNEKLFF. CDR3 DNA: TGTGCCAGTAGTATTAAGGGACAGGGGAATGAAAAACTGTTTTTT.

This chain uses TRBV29-1 with TRBJ1-1; TRBD1 agrees at 10 bases. The V gene's germline CDR1 is SQVTM and CDR2 ANQGSEA. CDR3 length equals 13 residues. V lost 3 bases, J lost 8 bases, and 6 bases stayed unmatched. The chain's CDR3 is CSVDPDRGREAFF. The CDR3 DNA reads TGCAGCGTTGACCCCGACAGGGGGCGCGAAGCTTTCTTT. The variable domain in full, completed from reference TRBV29-1 and TRBJ1-1, reads SAVISQKPSRDICQRGTSLTIQCQVDSQVTMMFWYRQQPGQSLTLIATANQGSEATYESGFVIDKFPISRPNLTFSTLTVSNMSPEDSSIYLCSVDPDRGREAFFGQGTRLTVV.

The chain combines TRBV3-1 (or the pseudogene TRBV3-2) with TRBJ1-3, with TRBD1 identical over 9 bases. There are 14 residues in the CDR3. J was trimmed by 1 base and V by 6 bases; bases with no gene match: 1. CDR1 is LGHDT and CDR2 is YNNKEL in the germline V gene (reference sequence). Written as DNA, the CDR3 is TGTGCCAGCAGGGGGACAGGGTCTGGAAACACCATATATTTT. Translating it yields CASRGTGSGNTIYF.

The chain joins TRBV29-1 to TRBJ2-2; 9 nucleotides align to TRBD2. V dropped 7 bases and J dropped 5; count of bases not matched to a gene: 11. Germline CDR1 and CDR2: SQVTM and ANQGSEA. The CDR3 length is 15 residues. CDR3 region: CSAGAGGRWTGELFF. The CDR3 coding sequence is TGCAGCGCTGGAGCGGGAGGCCGGTGGACCGGGGAGCTGTTTTTT.

Here the CDR3 DNA reads TGCGCCAGCAGCCAAGAAATCGGAATCGCGGAGGAATATAATTCACCCCTCCACTTT. Translation gives CASSQEIGIAEEYNSPLHF. The rearrangement joins TRBV4-1 to TRBJ1-6; D is ambiguous. The CDR3 has 19 amino acids. Trimming shortened V by 0 bases and J by 4 bases, and 19 bases separated the two germline ends. Germline V gene data show CDR1 as MGHRA and CDR2 as YSYEKL.

The J gene is TRBJ1-4, the V gene TRBV30, with TRBD1 matching over 8 bases. The CDR3 has 16 amino acids. With V trimmed by 8 bases and J by 0 bases, 11 bases remained unmatched. Germline assignment: CDR1 GTSNPN and CDR2 SVGIG (reference sequence). The CDR3 protein is CAATGTGRATNEKLFF. CDR3 sequence (DNA): TGTGCCGCAACGGGGACAGGCCGTGCAACTAATGAAAAACTGTTTTTT.

The CDR3 protein is CASSSGTVTGELFF. CDR3 nucleotide sequence: TGTGCCAGCAGCTCCGGGACAGTCACCGGGGAGCTGTTTTTT. The V call is TRBV7-3, the J call TRBJ2-2, with 7 nucleotides matching TRBD1. Trimming cost V 4 bases and J 4 bases; bases outside gene matches: 3. In germline, CDR1 is SGHTA, CDR2 FQGTGA. The CDR3 runs to 14 residues.

V and J are TRBV14 and TRBJ1-2; possibly TRBD1 for D (5 bases). V was clipped by 1 base and J by 3 bases, with 6 bases between them. Germline CDR1 SGHDN, CDR2 FVKESK. This CDR3 has 13 amino acids. CDR3 DNA: TGTGCCAGCAGCCAAGTAGGGGACTATGGCTACACCTTC. Translated: CASSQVGDYGYTF. Looking up the rest from reference TRBV14 and TRBJ1-2 gives the full variable domain: EAGVTQFPSHSVIEKGQTVTLRCDPISGHDNLYWYRRVMGKEIKFLLHFVKESKQDESGMPNNRFLAERTGGTYSTLKVQPAELEDSGVYFCASSQVGDYGYTFGSGTRLTVV.